This T cell receptor beta chain was documented in a study of T cells in Graves' hyperthyroidism and ophthalmopathy. Overall study context: Specimen type is peripheral blood, collected at initial diagnosis prior to any treatment.

This CDR3 has 15 residues. The ends were cut back, 2 bases at V and 6 bases at J, with 19 bases in the middle. In germline, CDR1 is GTSNPN, CDR2 SVGIG (reference sequence). This clonotype was counted ten times or more. As yet, its antigen is unknown. Researchers took RNA transcripts and amplified the TCR beta CDR3 regions from them. TCR CDR3 regions were first amplified by RT-PCR with HTBI primers. A single record per CDR3 protein comes from TCRdb applying MiXCR to the multiplex PCR reads. The sample lists a few hundred thousand distinct CDR3 sequences; less than 25% were seen once. Regarding the study as a whole: Most clonotypes expanded in thyroid above 0.001 were likewise present in blood. Prediction of ophthalmopathy progression came a median roughly 6.4 months pre-onset.

This rearrangement joins TRBV30 to TRBJ1-1; D not resolved. This TCR was recovered from a man aged 18 to 35 with Graves' hyperthyroidism. The material sequenced was blood. CDR3 sequence: CAWSSLRRDRAEAFF. CDR3 nucleotides: TGTGCCTGGAGTTCCTTGCGGAGAGATCGGGCTGAAGCTTTCTTT.